The clone carrying this T cell receptor (beta chain) has just a few counts. Its antigen remains unidentified. This entry belongs to a study of T-cell memory formation after mild COVID-19. Study outcomes and limitations: Mainly CM and EM harbored the contracting CD4+ clones; mainly EMRA harbored the CD8+ ones.

Germline CDR1 reads SGHRS; CDR2 reads YFSETQ. V lost 5 bases and J 1 base, leaving 13 bases between the germline ends. CDR3 length equals 15 residues. TCRdb independently ran MiXCR on the 5' RACE reads; one entry per CDR3 protein. The profile shows under 300,000 distinct CDR3 sequences, about 17% of them singletons. The receptor was isolated from a man aged 18 to 29 who had mild COVID-19 (a few samples of this study predate the infection). Cell type and time point are not known. The material sequenced was PBMCs or a T cell subset sorted from them (not recorded which). The rearrangement joins TRBV5-1 to TRBJ1-5; the D is unclear. Here the CDR3 DNA reads TGCGCCAGCAGTGACGGGGTCGGAAGCAATCAGCCCCAGCATTTT. Translating gives CASSDGVGSNQPQHF.